The 10 T cell receptor beta chains below come from one sample, sequenced in a study of blood T cell repertoires in COVID-19. Here immunoSEQ multiplex PCR was the method, and the copy in TCRdb shows in-frame clones only, minus some. The repertoire holds 250,000 to 400,000 clones, with approximately 88% as singletons. The specimen sequenced was peripheral blood. Every receptor here comes from a woman younger than 45 with COVID-19, enrolled during active disease.

This clone was seen more than once but under ten times. The chain uses TRBV6-4 and TRBJ2-3; 11 positions agree with TRBD2. Germline assignment: CDR1 MRHNA and CDR2 SNTAGT. This CDR3 is 16 amino acids long. V trimming: 4 bases; J trimming: 4 bases; junction bases outside the gene matches: 7. CDR3 in amino acids: CASSVIAGGPADTQYF. Here the CDR3 DNA reads TGTGCCAGCAGTGTTATAGCGGGGGGGCCCGCAGATACGCAGTATTTT.

V and J are TRBV19 and TRBJ1-1, with D possibly being TRBD1 (5 bases). Deletions cut 3 bases from V and 2 bases from J, with 10 bases between. This CDR3 is 14 amino acids long. The germline gives CDR1 LNHDA, CDR2 SQIVND (reference sequence). This CDR3 is CASSIDGGNTEAFF. CDR3 in DNA: TGTGCCAGTAGTATCGACGGGGGAAACACTGAAGCTTTCTTT. The whole variable domain, filled in from reference TRBV19 and TRBJ1-1, reads DGGITQSPKYLFRKEGQNVTLSCEQNLNHDAMYWYRQDPGQGLRLIYYSQIVNDFQKGDIAEGYSVSREKKESFPLTVTSAQKNPTAFYLCASSIDGGNTEAFFGQGTRLTVV.

This clone was counted once. The chain uses TRBV3-1 (or the pseudogene TRBV3-2) and TRBJ1-2, with 11 bases that match TRBD1. Germline trimming cut 1 base from V and 6 bases from J; bases unmatched to any gene: 4. Germline loops: CDR1 LGHDT, CDR2 YNNKEL (reference sequence). The CDR3 is made up of 15 amino acids. This chain's CDR3 is CASSQVWTGGNGYTF. CDR3 nucleotides: TGTGCCAGCAGCCAAGTCTGGACAGGGGGCAATGGCTACACCTTC.

The table lists this clone with a few counts. The V and J genes are TRBV2 and TRBJ2-7; no clear D. CDR3 length: 11 residues. CDR1 is SNHLY, CDR2 FYNNEI, per germline. Written as DNA, the CDR3 is TGTGCCAGTAGTGACAATTACGAGCAGTACGTC. This gives the protein CASSDNYEQYV.

This clone was picked up one time. CDR3 in amino acids: CASSQGSRDESPLHF. In DNA form, the CDR3 reads TGCGCCAGCAGCCAAGGGTCCAGGGATGAATCACCCCTCCACTTT. This rearrangement joins TRBV4-3 to TRBJ1-6; tentative D call: TRBD1 (5 bases). V lost 1 base to trimming and J lost 10 bases, with 14 bases between them. Germline V gene sequence: CDR1 LGHNA, CDR2 YSLEER. There are 15 residues in the CDR3.

The CDR3 protein is CASSRRGQGNYGYTF. The CDR3 bases are TGTGCCAGCAGCAGGAGGGGACAGGGTAACTATGGCTACACCTTC. This chain links TRBV5-6 with TRBJ1-2; 9 positions agree with TRBD1. V lost 4 bases to trimming and J lost 1 base; unmatched junction nucleotides: 5. Germline V lookup: CDR1 SGHDT, CDR2 YYEEEE. The CDR3 extends over 15 amino acids.

CDR3 sequence reads: CASSWRRGGSDGYTF. The CDR3 region has the DNA TGTGCCAGCAGTTGGCGCCGGGGGGGGAGCGATGGCTACACCTTC. The genes are TRBV27 and TRBJ1-2; TRBD1 might be the D (5 bases). The CDR3 totals 15 residues. CDR1 and CDR2 (germline): MNHEY, SMNVEV (reference sequence). V was trimmed by 4 bases and J by 6 bases, leaving 18 bases between them.

The gene calls are TRBV6-1 and TRBJ1-2; tentative D call: TRBD1 (5 bases). CDR1 MNHNS and CDR2 SASEGT come from the germline V gene. The CDR3 spans 15 residues. Deletions cut 1 base from V and 4 bases from J, with 13 bases between. The DNA for the CDR3 is TGTGCCAGCAGTGAAGTCCGGGGGTCCGCCTATGGCTACACCTTC. This translates into CASSEVRGSAYGYTF.

V is TRBV4-3 and J is TRBJ2-3; no definite D call. With 4 bases removed from V and 1 base from J, the gap between germline ends came to 21 bases. Looked up from germline, CDR1 is LGHNA and CDR2 is YSLEER. This CDR3 contains 18 residues. The CDR3 DNA reads as TGCGCCAGCAGCCGTGGAAGCCTAGTGAAAGTAGGCACAGATACGCAGTATTTT. Protein product: CASSRGSLVKVGTDTQYF.

This clone was recorded only once. The chain couples TRBV6-1 to TRBJ2-5; TRBD2 matches 9 bases. CDR1 and CDR2 from the germline V gene are MNHNS and SASEGT. V lost 2 bases and J lost 1; bases outside the gene matches: 2. The length of the CDR3 is 15 residues. Written as DNA, the CDR3 is TGTGCCAGCAGTGAACTAGCGGGGCCCCAAGAGACCCAGTACTTC. Encoded protein: CASSELAGPQETQYF.